This TCR beta chain was identified in a study of blood T cell repertoires in COVID-19. Whole-study context: Whether acute or convalescent, the COVID-19 samples came from the United States, Italy and Spain.

J lost 1 base, V lost 4 bases, and 4 bases had no gene match. This CDR3 contains 16 residues. The germline gives CDR1 WSHSY, CDR2 SAAADI. Some clones are missing from TCRdb's copy, which holds only in-frame ones; the method was immunoSEQ multiplex PCR. The sample includes tens of thousands of clones, roughly 85% of them seen just once. The origin of this receptor is a human donor in a cohort sampled during active or convalescent COVID-19. The material sequenced was peripheral blood. V and J are TRBV10-2 and TRBJ2-5; 12 bases line up with TRBD2. The CDR3 bases are TGCGCCAGCAGTGTAACTAGCGGGGGGTCCCAAGAGACCCAGTACTTC. This codes for CASSVTSGGSQETQYF.